Below, 24 T cell receptor beta chains from the same sample are listed, as sequenced in a study of cytomegalovirus exposure and HLA in healthy donors. 60 Vbeta and 13 Jbeta primers were used in PCR. Generated by immunoSEQ multiplex PCR, the TCRdb table keeps only in-frame clones and is missing some. The sample yields over 200,000 clones, roughly 82% seen once. The sample consisted of PBMCs. The receptors were sampled from a woman aged 40-49 years in good health and CMV-seropositive.

The chain combines TRBV5-1 with TRBJ2-5; TRBD2 agrees at 9 bases. CDR1 is SGHRS, CDR2 YFSETQ, per germline. V was pared by 3 bases and J by 4 bases, with 4 bases of the junction left unmatched. The CDR3 is 14 residues long. The CDR3 coding sequence is TGCGCCAGCAGCTCTAGCGGGAACAGAGAGACCCAGTACTTC. It encodes CASSSSGNRETQYF.

This chain links TRBV4-2 with TRBJ2-1; D is possibly TRBD2 (5 bases). This CDR3 comprises 14 residues. Trimming cost V 0 bases and J 13 bases, with 16 bases left between them. The germline CDR1 and CDR2 sequences are LGHNA and YNFKEQ. This CDR3 reads CASSQEEAVSPQFF. The CDR3 DNA reads as TGTGCCAGCAGCCAAGAGGAGGCGGTGTCCCCCCAGTTCTTC.

The V gene is TRBV7-6, the J gene TRBJ1-1; D is ambiguous. This CDR3 region has 15 residues. V was pared by 1 base and J by 1 base, with 10 bases between. Germline V gives CDR1 SGHVS, CDR2 FNYEAQ. This chain's CDR3 is CASSLGPGRNTEAFF. CDR3 DNA sequence: TGTGCCAGCAGCTTAGGACCGGGGAGGAACACTGAAGCTTTCTTT.

This clone showed up just a few times. The V gene is TRBV6-5, the J gene TRBJ2-7; no reliable D call. The CDR3 length is 14 residues. CDR1 and CDR2 (germline): MNHEY, SVGAGI. Trimming took off 2 bases at V and 5 bases at J, with 13 bases between the two ends. Here the CDR3 DNA reads TGTGCCAGCAGTTACCAGCAGGCCTGGGACGAGCAGTACTTC. Translation: CASSYQQAWDEQYF.

This chain links TRBV5-1 with TRBJ2-3; the D gene is possibly TRBD2 (7 bases). This CDR3 spans 16 amino acids. CDR1 and CDR2 from the germline V gene are SGHRS and YFSETQ. V was clipped by 6 bases and J by 0 bases, with 17 bases between them. The CDR3 DNA reads TGCGCCAGCACCCCCTGGGGGGGGCCGAGCACAGATACGCAGTATTTT. Amino acids: CASTPWGGPSTDTQYF.

The J gene is TRBJ2-7, the V gene TRBV6-5; 11 bases line up with TRBD2. V dropped 5 bases and J dropped 4; count of bases not matched to a gene: 7. Germline assignment: CDR1 MNHEY and CDR2 SVGAGI. The CDR3 is 15 residues long. The DNA of the CDR3 is TGTGCCAGCAGTATGTTCGGGACTAGCGGTTACGAGCAGTACTTC. This sequence encodes CASSMFGTSGYEQYF.

In this sample, this clone turned up a few times. The chain combines TRBV10-3 with TRBJ1-1; D call uncertain. The CDR3 totals 14 residues. The V gene's germline CDR1 is ENHRY and CDR2 SYGVKD. Trimming stripped 7 bases from V and 5 bases from J, with 17 bases between. DNA for the CDR3: TGTGCCATCACTACGGGAGGCCGAGAAACTGAAGCTTTCTTT. It yields the protein CAITTGGRETEAFF.

V usage is TRBV19 and J usage is TRBJ2-1, with D perhaps matching TRBD2 (5 bases). V gave up 1 base and J gave up 5 bases, with 15 bases separating them. The germline gives CDR1 LNHDA, CDR2 SQIVND (reference sequence). The CDR3 totals 16 residues. DNA for the CDR3: TGTGCCAGTAGTATAGGGGGTGGGAGAGGCCACAATGAGCAGTTCTTC. Its protein product is CASSIGGGRGHNEQFF.

In DNA, the CDR3 is TGTGCCAGCAGCGGACAGGGGGCCAGTGGCTACACCTTC. This codes for CASSGQGASGYTF. This chain connects TRBV7-9 to TRBJ1-2; 11 bases are a match to TRBD1. CDR1 is SEHNR and CDR2 is FQNEAQ in the germline V gene (reference sequence). This CDR3 has 13 amino acids. V dropped 5 bases and J dropped 7; count of bases not matched to a gene: 3.

The chain joins TRBV7-9 to TRBJ2-1, with 12 bases that match TRBD2. V was pared by 0 bases and J by 4 bases, with 4 bases of the junction left unmatched. Germline V gives CDR1 SEHNR, CDR2 FQNEAQ (reference sequence). CDR3 length equals 17 residues. CDR3 bases: TGTGCCAGCAGCTTAGCGGCGACTAGCGGGGGATACAATGAGCAGTTCTTC. It codes for CASSLAATSGGYNEQFF.

The chain is built from TRBV7-2 and TRBJ2-1; 11 nucleotides match TRBD2. The CDR3 sequence is 16 residues long. Trimming removed 7 bases from V and 4 bases from J; junction bases left unmatched: 9. CDR1 and CDR2 (germline): SGHTA, FQGNSA. The CDR3 DNA reads TGTGCCAGCACCTCGCCCGGGACTAGCGGTTACAATGAGCAGTTCTTC. Its translation: CASTSPGTSGYNEQFF.

This rearrangement joins TRBV7-9 to TRBJ1-5, with D possibly being TRBD1 (6 bases). The germline gives CDR1 SEHNR, CDR2 FQNEAQ (reference sequence). The CDR3 spans 13 residues. V was pared by 7 bases and J by 4 bases, with 11 bases between. The CDR3 reads CASTQGQNQPQHF. The CDR3 nucleotides are TGTGCCAGCACCCAGGGGCAGAATCAGCCCCAGCATTTT.

The table lists this clone with a count of one. This rearrangement joins TRBV2 to TRBJ2-2; 9 bases align to TRBD1. The CDR3 covers 15 residues. Per germline, CDR1 SNHLY and CDR2 FYNNEI. The junction had 8 bases not matched to a gene; V was cut back by 6 bases and J by 6 bases. In DNA, the CDR3 is TGTGCCAGCAGGAGGGCGGGACAGGGTTCCGGGGAGCTGTTTTTT. This gives the protein CASRRAGQGSGELFF.

This rearrangement joins TRBV7-3 to TRBJ2-3; 9 nucleotides agree with TRBD2. The CDR3 runs to 16 residues. V dropped 4 bases and J dropped 0; count of bases not matched to a gene: 5. Germline V CDR1 and CDR2: SGHTA, FQGTGA. The CDR3 is CASSSSSGASTDTQYF. The CDR3 DNA sequence: TGTGCCAGCAGCTCTTCTAGCGGGGCCAGCACAGATACGCAGTATTTT.

V and J are TRBV4-3 and TRBJ1-1; D unclear. Germline V CDR1 and CDR2: LGHNA, YSLEER. With 1 base removed from V and 5 bases from J, the gap between germline ends came to 14 bases. This CDR3 region has 15 residues. The CDR3 sequence is CASSQAEISGTEAFF. As DNA, the CDR3 is TGCGCCAGCAGCCAAGCGGAGATATCTGGGACTGAAGCTTTCTTT.

Comments on this clone: One end of the junction does not line up with germline, which may come from a read error. The chain couples TRBV27 to TRBJ1-2, with D perhaps TRBD1 (5 bases). This CDR3 spans 15 amino acids. The V gene's germline CDR1 is MNHEY and CDR2 SMNVEV (reference sequence). The CDR3 is CASSLRGTSNYGYPF. CDR3 coding DNA: TGTGCCAGCAGTTTAAGGGGAACGAGTAACTATGGCTACCCCTTC.

The chain recombines TRBV25-1 with TRBJ2-1; tentative D call: TRBD1 (5 bases). V was clipped by 1 base and J by 9 bases, with 10 bases between them. Germline V gene data show CDR1 as MGHDK and CDR2 as SYGVNS. CDR3 length equals 13 residues. The CDR3 sequence is CASSESGISEQFF. CDR3 in DNA: TGTGCCAGCAGTGAATCAGGGATCAGTGAGCAGTTCTTC.

The chain combines TRBV6-5 with TRBJ2-1; D possibly corresponds to TRBD1 (5 bases). Trimming removed 5 bases at V and 1 base at J, with 9 bases between. The CDR3 is 14 residues long. Germline V gene lookup returns CDR1 MNHEY and CDR2 SVGAGI. CDR3 DNA: TGTGCCAGCAGTCCTTCAGGGTCCTACAATGAGCAGTTCTTC. It yields the protein CASSPSGSYNEQFF.

The DNA of the CDR3 is TGTGCCAGCAGTTACTTGGACAGGGTCTCCGAGCAGTACTTC. Amino acid sequence: CASSYLDRVSEQYF. The V gene is TRBV6-5, the J gene TRBJ2-7, with 8 bases lining up with TRBD1. V gave up 1 base and J gave up 6 bases; unmatched junction bases: 5. The CDR3 runs to 14 residues. Per the germline V gene, CDR1 is MNHEY and CDR2 is SVGAGI.

A note on this clone: The junction differs from germline at one of its ends, possibly a read error. The chain combines TRBV7-9 with TRBJ1-3; D is unresolved. This CDR3 is 15 amino acids long. CDR1 is SEHNR and CDR2 is FQNEAQ in the germline V gene (reference sequence). CDR3 coding DNA: TGTTCCAGCAGCTTAAACCCTAGCTCTGGAAACACCATATATTTT. It translates to CSSSLNPSSGNTIYF.

This clone was seen just once. The sample has other DNA sequences that encode this CDR3 too. The chain has TRBV5-1 and TRBJ2-3, with 13 nucleotides matching TRBD2. CDR1 SGHRS and CDR2 YFSETQ come from the germline V gene. J was trimmed by 1 base and V by 4 bases; bases with no gene match: 6. The CDR3 runs 17 residues. The CDR3 loop is CASSLPGLAGGTDTQYF. CDR3 in DNA: TGCGCCAGCAGCCTACCCGGACTAGCGGGGGGCACAGATACGCAGTATTTT.

The chain recombines TRBV18 with TRBJ2-7; the D gene is possibly TRBD1 (6 bases). CDR3 length equals 13 residues. Germline V lookup: CDR1 KGHSH, CDR2 LQKENI. Trimming pared 0 bases from V and 5 bases from J, leaving 8 bases between. CDR3 DNA sequence: TGTGCCAGCTCACCACCGAGACAGGACGAGCAGTACTTC. Its protein product is CASSPPRQDEQYF.

V is TRBV5-6 and J is TRBJ1-1; no firm D call. The V gene's germline CDR1 is SGHDT and CDR2 YYEEEE. The CDR3 has 15 residues. V lost 3 bases, J lost 4 bases, and 16 bases lay in between. CDR3 nucleotides: TGTGCCAGCAGCTCACTCACCGGGAGCCGCACTGAAGCTTTCTTT. This translates into CASSSLTGSRTEAFF.

The chain joins TRBV7-9 to TRBJ1-2, with 7 positions matching TRBD1. The CDR3 loop spans 14 amino acids. Trimming cost V 3 bases and J 5 bases; bases outside gene matches: 6. The V gene's germline CDR1 is SEHNR and CDR2 FQNEAQ (reference sequence). Here the CDR3 DNA reads TGTGCCAGCAGCTTGGGGACAGAGTATTATGGCTACACCTTC. Its translation is CASSLGTEYYGYTF.